The 32 T cell receptor beta chains given below trace back to one sample, sequenced in a study of tumor-infiltrating lymphocytes in primary liver carcinoma. Researchers generated TCR beta cDNA from approximately 0.55 ug of total RNA, relying on a constant-region primer. Three rounds of nested multiplex PCR with slightly modified ARM-PCR produced TCR beta libraries. Investigators reported that the first two PCR rounds, at roughly 10 cycles each, used TRBV1-TRBV30 forward primers with a C-beta reverse primer. TCRdb fed the multiplex PCR reads into MiXCR, producing one record per CDR3 protein. The table lists about 210,000 distinct CDR3 sequences, around four fifths of them singletons. From approximately 20-30 mg of unsorted bulk tissue, DNA and RNA were co-extracted together. The sample was tumor tissue from primary liver carcinoma. The origin of the receptors is a man aged 35-49 years with primary liver carcinoma and hepatitis B virus infection.

For this clonotype: Germline and junction disagree at one end, which may indicate a read error. The J gene is TRBJ2-1, the V gene TRBV11-2; 11 nucleotides line up with TRBD2. The CDR3 is made up of 15 amino acids. Germline V CDR1 and CDR2: SGHAT, FQNNGV. The CDR3 loop is CASSSLAGGVNGQFF. Here the CDR3 DNA reads TGTGCCAGCAGTTCTCTAGCGGGAGGCGTCAATGGGCAGTTCTTC.

The V call is TRBV5-5, the J call TRBJ2-3; D gene uncertain. In germline, CDR1 is SGHKS, CDR2 YYEKEE (reference sequence). This CDR3 has 14 amino acids. Trimming pared 3 bases from V and 8 bases from J, leaving 16 bases between. The CDR3 nucleotides are TGTGCCAGCAGCTGGGGAATGGTGGTAGTTACGCAGTATTTT. It yields the protein CASSWGMVVVTQYF.

As to this clonotype: The junction does not match germline at one end; this may be a read error. This chain links TRBV11-2 with TRBJ1-2; no reliable D call. This CDR3 comprises 16 residues. The germline gives CDR1 SGHAT, CDR2 FQNNGV. The CDR3 loop reads CASSLDPVVYSRGYTF. The CDR3, as DNA: TGTGCCAGCAGCCTAGATCCGGTAGTCTATTCTCGAGGCTACACCTTC.

The chain carries TRBV12-3 or TRBV12-4 and TRBJ2-1, with no clear D. The CDR3 contains 13 residues. V gave up 8 bases and J gave up 3 bases, with 11 bases separating them. In DNA, the CDR3 is TGTGCCAGCCCTCCGTACAGCTACAATGAGCAGTTCTTC. Translation: CASPPYSYNEQFF.

On this clonotype itself: Mismatch with germline at one junction end may stem from a read error. The V gene is TRBV5-4, the J gene TRBJ2-1, with D unresolved. This CDR3 is 11 amino acids long. The germline gives CDR1 SGHNT, CDR2 YYREEE (reference sequence). The CDR3 region is CASSRFNEEFF. Here the CDR3 DNA reads TGTGCCAGCAGCCGGTTCAATGAGGAGTTCTTC.

As regards this clonotype: This may stem from a read error, because a much larger clone lies one nucleotide away. DNA of the CDR3: TGCACCAGCAGCACATTACAGGACAATGAGCAGTTCTTC. Its translation: CTSSTLQDNEQFF. This sequence joins TRBV5-1 and TRBJ2-1, with D possibly matching TRBD1 (5 bases). The CDR3 totals 13 residues. Germline V gene data show CDR1 as SGHRS and CDR2 as YFSETQ. Complete variable domain (other parts from reference TRBV5-1 and TRBJ2-1): KAGVTQTPRYLIKTRGQQVTLSCSPISGHRSVSWYQQTPGQGLQFLFEYFSETQRNKGNFPGRFSGRQFSNSRSEMNVSTLELGDSALYLCTSSTLQDNEQFFGPGTRLTVL.

As concerns this clonotype: Given the absence of the conserved phenylalanine or tryptophan at the CDR3 end, a read error is likely. The chain joins TRBV4-2 to TRBJ2-1; 9 bases are a match to TRBD1. Germline V gene data show CDR1 as LGHNA and CDR2 as YNFKEQ. The CDR3 is 16 residues long. CDR3 DNA sequence: TGTGCCACCAGCCACGCCGGGGGACAGGGAAACAATGAGCAGTTCATC. Translated, it gives CATSHAGGQGNNEQFI.

Details on this clonotype: A read error is possible here, since a much larger clone lies one base away. The chain joins TRBV6-2 or TRBV6-3 to TRBJ2-3, with D unclear. The germline CDR1 and CDR2 sequences are MNHEY and SVGEGT. CDR3 length equals 12 residues. CDR3 region: CASSFSTDMQYF. CDR3 DNA: TGTGCCAGCAGTTTTAGCACAGATATGCAGTATTTT.

This clonotype was counted ten times or more. The V and J genes are TRBV7-9 and TRBJ1-1; a weak D match, TRBD1 (5 bases). The CDR3 contains 18 residues. Germline V gives CDR1 SEHNR, CDR2 FQNEAQ (reference sequence). The V end lost 1 base, the J end lost 1 base, and 19 bases lay between the germline ends. CDR3 sequence reads: CASSLGQLRPGPNTEAFF. CDR3 coding DNA: TGTGCCAGCAGCTTAGGCCAACTCCGTCCGGGACCGAACACTGAAGCTTTCTTT.

Only one count was recorded for this clonotype. The junction differs from germline at one of its ends, possibly a read error. The chain joins TRBV6-6 to TRBJ2-7; a weak D match, TRBD2 (6 bases). The CDR3 spans 12 residues. Germline V lookup: CDR1 MNHNY, CDR2 SVGAGI (reference sequence). The CDR3 sequence is CTSSPGAGKQYF. In DNA, the CDR3 is TGTACCAGCAGCCCCGGAGCGGGCAAGCAGTACTTC.

Points on this clonotype: The germline gene is not matched at one end of the junction; a read error may be the cause. The rearrangement joins TRBV5-5 to TRBJ1-1; 9 nucleotides match TRBD1. Per germline, CDR1 SGHKS and CDR2 YYEKEE (reference sequence). The CDR3 is 15 residues long. CDR3 in amino acids: CASSLFVTGGTEAYF. The CDR3 nucleotides read TGTGCCAGTAGCTTGTTCGTGACAGGGGGTACTGAAGCTTACTTT.

The count of this clonotype is one. CDR3 residues: CASSTGTSGRVVFF. CDR3 in DNA: TGTGCCAGCAGTACCGGGACTAGCGGGAGGGTCGTGTTCTTC. The chain uses TRBV6-2 or TRBV6-3 and TRBJ2-1, with 16 bases fitting TRBD2. The CDR3 length is 14 residues. Germline V gene sequence: CDR1 MNHEY, CDR2 SVGEGT. The trim removed 5 bases at V and 15 bases at J, leaving 7 bases unmatched.

Concerning this clonotype itself: Given the absence of the conserved phenylalanine or tryptophan at the CDR3 end, a read error is likely. This rearrangement joins TRBV12-3 or TRBV12-4 to TRBJ1-2; tentatively, D is TRBD1 (5 bases). The CDR3 has 12 residues. The ends were cut back, 6 bases at V and 3 bases at J, with 8 bases in the middle. This CDR3 reads CASSIGDYGYTL. The CDR3 DNA sequence: TGTGCCAGCAGCATAGGGGACTATGGCTACACCTTA.

This clonotype was counted once. V usage is TRBV6-1 and J usage is TRBJ2-3, with D uncertain. Germline CDR1 and CDR2: MNHNS and SASEGT. The CDR3 sequence is 12 residues long. For the CDR3, the DNA is TGTGGCATCAGTGATTGGGCAGATACGCAGTATTTT. Its protein is CGISDWADTQYF.

The genes are TRBV4-2 and TRBJ2-1; either TRBD1 or TRBD2 may fit D (5 bases each). This CDR3 comprises 15 residues. With 0 bases removed from V and 7 bases from J, the gap between germline ends came to 13 bases. Germline V gene data show CDR1 as LGHNA and CDR2 as YNFKEQ. The DNA for the CDR3 is TGTGCCAGCAGCCAAGATAAGGGGAGCGGAAATGAGCAGTTCTTC. Translating gives CASSQDKGSGNEQFF.

A remark on this clonotype: One end of the junction varies from germline; a read error may be responsible. The gene calls are TRBV6-1 and TRBJ1-1, with D maybe TRBD1 (6 bases). CDR3 size: 11 residues. Looked up from germline, CDR1 is MNHNS and CDR2 is SASEGT. The CDR3 DNA reads as TGTGCCAGCGACAGGAACAATGAAACTTTCTTT. This codes for CASDRNNETFF.

This clonotype was recorded at least ten times. The chain uses TRBV5-1 and TRBJ2-3; a weak D match, TRBD2 (7 bases). The CDR3 loop spans 14 amino acids. Germline assignment: CDR1 SGHRS and CDR2 YFSETQ. Trimming cost V 6 bases and J 0 bases, with 11 bases left between them. DNA for the CDR3: TGCGCCAGCATGAGGGGGGGAAGCACAGATACGCAGTATTTT. It translates to CASMRGGSTDTQYF.

For this clonotype: Sequence at one end of the junction differs from germline and may be a read error. The chain couples TRBV30 to TRBJ1-5; D possibly corresponds to TRBD1 (5 bases). CDR1 and CDR2 from the germline V gene are GTSNPN and SVGIG (reference sequence). CDR3 length: 14 residues. CDR3 amino acids: CAWRGQRGNQSQHF. CDR3 sequence (DNA): TGTGCCTGGAGGGGGCAGAGGGGAAATCAGTCCCAGCATTTT. Full variable domain (remainder filled in from reference TRBV30 and TRBJ1-5): SQTIHQWPATLVQPVGSPLSLECTVEGTSNPNLYWYRQAAGRGLQLLFYSVGIGQISSEVPQNLSASRPQDRQFILSSKKLLLSDSGFYLCAWRGQRGNQSQHFGDGTRLSIL.

The chain combines TRBV5-1 with TRBJ1-2; TRBD1 matches at 11 bases. Trimming took 3 bases from V and 8 from J; bases not matched to a gene: 9. This CDR3 comprises 15 residues. The germline V gene encodes CDR1 SGHRS and CDR2 YFSETQ. The chain's CDR3 is CASSSYAGQGDGYTF. The CDR3, as DNA: TGCGCCAGCAGCTCCTACGCGGGACAGGGGGACGGCTACACCTTC.

Comment on this clonotype: The junction shows a germline mismatch at one end, possibly a read error. The rearrangement joins TRBV6-1 to TRBJ2-1; D remains unclear. Germline CDR1 MNHNS, CDR2 SASEGT. This CDR3 has 12 amino acids. CDR3 amino acids: CASAPPYDEQFF. In nucleotides, the CDR3 is TGTGCCAGTGCTCCCCCCTACGATGAGCAGTTCTTC.

In the case of this clonotype: This may be a read error: a much more frequent sequence differs by one nucleotide. This chain joins TRBV5-1 and TRBJ2-3; 11 bases map to TRBD2. Germline-derived CDR1 and CDR2 are SGHRS and YFSETQ. This CDR3 has 18 residues. V trimming: 6 bases; J trimming: 4 bases; junction bases outside the gene matches: 16. The CDR3 reads CASTTWATSGSRADTQYF. CDR3 coding DNA: TGCGCCAGCACTACATGGGCCACTAGCGGGAGTCGGGCAGATACGCAGTATTTT. Combining the CDR3 with reference TRBV5-1 and TRBJ2-3 gives the whole variable domain KAGVTQTPRYLIKTRGQQVTLSCSPISGHRSVSWYQQTPGQGLQFLFEYFSETQRNKGNFPGRFSGRQFSNSRSEMNVSTLELGDSALYLCASTTWATSGSRADTQYFGPGTRLTVL.

On this clonotype: At one end the junction does not follow the germline gene, possibly because of a read error. This sequence joins TRBV11-2 and TRBJ1-2; D unclear. The CDR3 is 13 residues long. Germline CDR1 SGHAT, CDR2 FQNNGV. The CDR3 coding sequence is TGTGCCATCAGCTTAATGAGAGTATCTGGCTACACCTTC. It translates to CAISLMRVSGYTF.

CDR3 loop: CASRVIVGGADTQYF. The CDR3 bases are TGTGCCAGCAGAGTAATAGTGGGAGGGGCAGATACGCAGTATTTT. The rearrangement uses TRBV6-6 and TRBJ2-3, with 7 nucleotides matching TRBD2. The V gene end was trimmed by 6 bases and the J gene end by 4 bases; junction bases not matched to a gene: 10. The CDR3 is made up of 15 amino acids. CDR1 and CDR2 (germline): MNHNY, SVGAGI (reference sequence).

With regard to this clonotype: The junction and the germline gene differ at one end; a read error may be behind it. V and J are TRBV6-5 and TRBJ1-5; a possible D gene is TRBD1 (5 bases). The CDR3 is made up of 13 amino acids. Germline values: CDR1 MNHEY, CDR2 SVGAGI. CDR3 loop: CASGDGSNHPQHF. The CDR3 DNA follows: TGTGCCAGCGGGGACGGTAGTAATCATCCCCAGCATTTT.

In its sample, this clonotype is medium-sized. The chain combines TRBV29-1 with TRBJ2-3; D gene uncertain. The CDR3 runs 11 residues. Deletions cut 2 bases from V and 2 bases from J, with 2 bases between. Germline assignment: CDR1 SQVTM and CDR2 ANQGSEA. The CDR3 DNA follows: TGCAGCGTTGAACTCACAGATACGCAGTATTTT. Translating it yields CSVELTDTQYF.

Worth noting for this clonotype: It may be a read error: a sequence one base away is much more abundant. The chain combines TRBV12-3 or TRBV12-4 with TRBJ2-7; D possibly corresponds to TRBD1 (7 bases). With 8 bases removed from V and 6 bases from J, the gap between germline ends came to 20 bases. This CDR3 has 14 residues. The CDR3 reads CASPKGGQFCEQYF. CDR3 DNA: TGTGCCAGCCCCAAGGGGGGACAGTTCTGCGAGCAGTACTTC.

Comment on this clonotype: Lacking the conserved final phenylalanine or tryptophan, this CDR3 likely reflects a read error. V and J are TRBV6-2 or TRBV6-3 and TRBJ2-5; no reliable D call. Germline CDR1 reads MNHEY; CDR2 reads SVGEGT. The CDR3 has 17 residues. CDR3 sequence reads: CATSYGSARGWGETQYL. The CDR3 DNA follows: TGTGCCACCAGTTATGGTTCAGCGCGAGGATGGGGAGAGACCCAGTACTTA.

As for this clonotype: The junction shows a germline mismatch at one end, possibly a read error. This sequence joins TRBV4-2 and TRBJ1-1; tentatively, D is TRBD1 (5 bases). Germline V gene data show CDR1 as LGHNA and CDR2 as YNFKEQ. The CDR3 is made up of 14 amino acids. In DNA form, the CDR3 reads TGTGCCATCAGCCGGGGGGTAGAGATCACTGAAGCTTTCTTT. Amino acid sequence: CAISRGVEITEAFF.

A remark on this clonotype: This may stem from a read error, because a much larger clone lies one nucleotide away. CDR3 bases: TGTACCAGCAGTGACTCCGCGGGCAGCACAGATACGCAGTATTTT. This codes for CTSSDSAGSTDTQYF. This chain joins TRBV6-4 and TRBJ2-3, with D possibly being TRBD2 (5 bases). This CDR3 region has 15 residues. In germline, CDR1 is MRHNA, CDR2 SNTAGT.

This clonotype is categorized as medium-sized (0.01 to 0.1%). This chain joins TRBV6-6 and TRBJ2-4, with D perhaps TRBD1 (5 bases). V was cut by 0 bases and J by 1 base, with 13 bases left in between. The CDR3 contains 17 residues. The germline V gene encodes CDR1 MNHNY and CDR2 SVGAGI (reference sequence). The CDR3 sequence is CASSYSTSGIAKNIQYF. The DNA for the CDR3 is TGTGCCAGCAGTTACTCGACGTCAGGGATCGCCAAAAACATTCAGTACTTC.

This clonotype was detected ten times or more. This sequence joins TRBV5-1 and TRBJ2-1; TRBD1 aligns across 7 bases. Germline lookup yields CDR1 SGHRS and CDR2 YFSETQ. The CDR3 totals 12 residues. Trimming took 3 bases from V and 10 from J; bases not matched to a gene: 4. CDR3 sequence: CASSSYRGEQFF. For the CDR3, the DNA is TGCGCCAGCAGCTCCTACAGGGGCGAGCAGTTCTTC.

Regarding this clonotype: One junction end does not reproduce the germline sequence, and a read error may be involved. The chain combines TRBV6-2 or TRBV6-3 with TRBJ2-7; the D is unclear. The CDR3 runs to 14 residues. Looked up from germline, CDR1 is MNHEY and CDR2 is SVGEGT. CDR3 sequence reads: CANSYSSISYEQYF. DNA for the CDR3: TGTGCCAACAGTTACTCCTCCATCTCCTACGAGCAGTATTTC.